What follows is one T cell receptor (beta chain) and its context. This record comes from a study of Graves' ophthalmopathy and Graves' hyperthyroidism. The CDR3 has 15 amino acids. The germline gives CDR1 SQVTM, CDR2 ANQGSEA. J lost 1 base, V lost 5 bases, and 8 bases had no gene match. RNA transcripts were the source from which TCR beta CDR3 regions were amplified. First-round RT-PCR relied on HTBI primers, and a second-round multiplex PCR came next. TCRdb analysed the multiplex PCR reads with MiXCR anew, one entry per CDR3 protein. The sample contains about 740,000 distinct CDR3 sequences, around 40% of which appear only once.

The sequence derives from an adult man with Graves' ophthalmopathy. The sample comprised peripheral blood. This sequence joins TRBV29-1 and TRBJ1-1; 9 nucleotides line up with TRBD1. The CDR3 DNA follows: TGCAGCGTTCCTGGACAGGGGCCGGGGAACACTGAAGCTTTCTTT. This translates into CSVPGQGPGNTEAFF. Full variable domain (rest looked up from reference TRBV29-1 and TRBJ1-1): SAVISQKPSRDICQRGTSLTIQCQVDSQVTMMFWYRQQPGQSLTLIATANQGSEATYESGFVIDKFPISRPNLTFSTLTVSNMSPEDSSIYLCSVPGQGPGNTEAFFGQGTRLTVV.